Listed below are T cell receptor beta chains from one sample, sequenced in a study of cytotoxic CD8 clonotypes in ibrutinib-treated CLL. TCRdb's table, derived via immunoSEQ multiplex PCR, lists solely in-frame clones and lacks some. This table holds 110,000 to 150,000 clones, about 80% found once. The specimen comprised PBMCs, sampled after 24 months of ibrutinib treatment. These TCRs come from a human donor with chronic lymphocytic leukemia. CDR3s leave out the opening cysteine and the closing phenylalanine or tryptophan. A D gene is named only where the DNA matches it firmly. Not all rows give a size; the values are once, few, many and, for expanded clones, a class.

TRBJ2-3 . . TRBV19 ASSIRGGDTQY
TRBJ2-7 . TRBD1 TRBV28 ASSLGQALYEQY
TRBJ1-3 few . TRBV30 AWSVPGNTIY
TRBJ1-2 . TRBD1 TRBV4-3 ASSPDRGYGYT
TRBJ1-4 few . TRBV30 AWSPSGKLF
TRBJ2-1 . TRBD1 TRBV12-5 ASGQGGLSYNEQF
TRBJ1-2 . . TRBV19 ASTWTSLSGYT
TRBJ2-1 . . TRBV6-1 ASSVPRDHYNEQF
TRBJ2-7 . TRBD2 TRBV18 ASSPGLAHYEQY
TRBJ2-3 . . TRBV5-3 ARSPNRVPSTDTQY
TRBJ2-7 . . TRBV28 ASSPRGSQY
TRBJ1-2 . . TRBV14 ASSQVGPITGYT
TRBJ2-5 . . TRBV9 ASSVGGTASHQETQY
TRBJ1-5 . . TRBV28 ASSLGWAGWH
TRBJ2-2 . . TRBV27 ASSAYRANTGELF
TRBJ1-3 . . TRBV9 ASSVSSSGNTIY